Sequencing of this TCR beta chain was carried out in a study of human T cells and chemical hapten exposure. Study-level background: Cases of alopecia areata, totalis or universalis occurred in a predominantly female patient group.

Each cDNA molecule in the library carried unique molecular identifiers. TCRdb fed the RACE reads into MiXCR, producing one record per CDR3 protein. The data show approximately 100,000 distinct CDR3 sequences, with approximately 12% seen just once and about 1.6% held by the top ten. This clonotype was picked up a small number of times. Time point meaning: pre-sensitization, week 0. Treatment: therapeutic diphenylcyclopropenone sensitization with weekly scalp DPC. Phlebotomy was performed prior to application of every patch test. The CDR3 has 14 amino acids. Trimming cost V 5 bases and J 3 bases, with 13 bases left between them. CDR1 is SGHTA and CDR2 is FQGNSA in the germline V gene.

This receptor was identified in a woman between 50 and 59 years old with alopecia areata. Some clones in this sample may be carry-over from other donors' samples. This sequence joins TRBV7-2 and TRBJ2-5; maybe TRBD2 (5 bases). The sequencing used whole blood, collected in connection with sensitization to the hapten diphenylcyclopropenone (DPC). The CDR3 region is CASSPRTGKETQYF. CDR3 nucleotide sequence: TGTGCCAGCAGCCCAAGGACTGGCAAAGAGACCCAGTACTTC.